These 13 T cell receptor beta chains came from one sample sequenced in a study of OX40 agonist ivuxolimab in advanced cancers. Generated by immunoSEQ multiplex PCR, the TCRdb table keeps only in-frame clones and is missing some. Of over 15,000 clones listed, 60% to 80% are singletons. Sequences were derived from CD4+ or CD8+ T cells sorted from blood, sampled in a trial of the OX40 agonist ivuxolimab. These receptors were taken from an adult with an advanced solid tumor such as melanoma, head and neck, liver or kidney cancer.

The chain carries TRBV19 and TRBJ2-7; 10 nucleotides match TRBD2. The ends lost 6 bases at V and 2 bases at J; junction bases unmatched: 10. CDR1 LNHDA and CDR2 SQIVND come from the germline V gene (reference sequence). This CDR3 is 16 amino acids long. The CDR3 spells CASSNRPSGSAYEQYF. The CDR3 bases are TGTGCCAGTAGCAATAGGCCTAGCGGGAGCGCCTACGAGCAGTACTTC.

This sequence joins TRBV1 and TRBJ2-3; no DNA check was done on the table's D call, TRBD2. TRBV1 is listed as a pseudogene. This CDR3 contains 19 residues. In nucleotides, the CDR3 is TGCACCAGCAACCTAGTAGGTAGCGGGAGGGCCGGGAGCACAGATACGCAGTATTTT. Translation gives CTSNLVGSGRAGSTDTQYF.

V and J are TRBV19 and TRBJ2-7; D gene unclear. V dropped 2 bases and J dropped 3 bases, with 14 bases sitting between them. CDR3 length equals 15 residues. Germline loops: CDR1 LNHDA, CDR2 SQIVND (reference sequence). The CDR3 DNA reads TGTGCCAGTAGTATAAGCCCCGACGGAGTCTACGAGCAGTACTTC. It codes for CASSISPDGVYEQYF.

This clone was seen only a few times. V is TRBV5-8 and J is TRBJ2-5, with TRBD1 as a possible D gene (6 bases). The CDR3 covers 13 residues. The germline gives CDR1 SGHTS, CDR2 YDEGEE. Trimming shortened V by 8 bases and J by 0 bases, and 11 bases separated the two germline ends. This chain's CDR3 is CASIRDNQETQYF. For the CDR3, the DNA is TGTGCCAGTATCCGGGACAACCAAGAGACCCAGTACTTC. The variable domain in full, completed from reference TRBV5-8 and TRBJ2-5, reads EAGVTQSPTHLIKTRGQQATLRCSPISGHTSVYWYQQALGLGLQFLLWYDEGEERNRGNFPPRFSGRQFPNYSSELNVNALELEDSALYLCASIRDNQETQYFGPGTRLLVL.

V is TRBV19 and J is TRBJ2-7; D ambiguous. Trimming stripped 2 bases from V and 2 bases from J, with 4 bases between. CDR1 and CDR2 from the germline V gene are LNHDA and SQIVND (reference sequence). The CDR3 consists of 12 residues. CDR3 coding DNA: TGTGCCAGTAGTATACCCCCCTACGAGCAGTACTTC. It specifies CASSIPPYEQYF.

This clone was seen a single time. The J gene is TRBJ2-5, the V gene TRBV19, with D unclear. The DNA end favors TRBJ2-7, so the J call may be wrong. The V gene's germline CDR1 is LNHDA and CDR2 SQIVND (reference sequence). This CDR3 region has 14 residues. The CDR3 DNA reads as TGTGCCAGTAGTGTGGGCTCCGGAAGCCACGAGCAGTACTTC. Its protein is CASSVGSGSHEQYF.

This clone has a handful of counts. J is TRBJ2-1 and V is TRBV5-1; D call uncertain. Germline V gene data show CDR1 as SGHRS and CDR2 as YFSETQ. V gave up 1 base and J gave up 0 bases, with 8 bases separating them. The CDR3 totals 15 residues. The CDR3 DNA follows: TGCGCCAGCAGCTTGAAGGACCCCTCCTACAATGAGCAGTTCTTC. It is translated as CASSLKDPSYNEQFF.

The chain links TRBV4-2 to TRBJ2-7, with 7 bases matching TRBD1. V lost 5 bases and J lost 7; bases outside the gene matches: 2. CDR3 length: 11 residues. CDR1 is LGHNA and CDR2 is YNFKEQ in the germline V gene. The CDR3 coding sequence is TGTGCCAGCAGCTTCAGGGGGGAGCAGTACTTC. Residues: CASSFRGEQYF.

The chain carries TRBV27 and TRBJ2-1, with TRBD1 matching 7 bases. CDR1 and CDR2 (germline): MNHEY, SMNVEV (reference sequence). J was trimmed by 0 bases and V by 6 bases; bases with no gene match: 8. The CDR3 is 16 residues long. CDR3 sequence reads: CASSTGQNPSYNEQFF. Written as DNA, the CDR3 is TGTGCCAGCAGCACGGGACAGAACCCCTCCTACAATGAGCAGTTCTTC.

The V and J genes are TRBV28 and TRBJ2-1; possibly TRBD2 for D (5 bases). Germline lookup yields CDR1 MDHEN and CDR2 SYDVKM. This CDR3 spans 14 amino acids. Trimming took 4 bases from V and 2 from J, leaving 9 bases between them. For the CDR3, the DNA is TGTGCCAGCAGTTCATCCGGGGCCTACAATGAGCAGTTCTTC. This gives the protein CASSSSGAYNEQFF.

This chain uses TRBV27 with TRBJ2-7; D is ambiguous. The germline gives CDR1 MNHEY, CDR2 SMNVEV (reference sequence). The CDR3 is made up of 13 amino acids. With 2 bases removed from V and 2 bases from J, the gap between germline ends came to 7 bases. The CDR3 DNA reads TGTGCCAGCAGTTTACGTGGGCCCTACGAGCAGTACTTC. Encoded protein: CASSLRGPYEQYF.

The chain combines TRBV9 with TRBJ2-1, with 10 positions matching TRBD2. Losses at the gene ends were 0 bases for V and 10 bases for J; bases not matched to a gene: 7. CDR1 and CDR2 from the germline V gene are SGDLS and YYNGEE. The CDR3 is made up of 15 amino acids. CDR3 nucleotides: TGTGCCAGCAGCGTAGGGGTAGCGGGAGGAGAGGAGCAGTTCTTC. This sequence encodes CASSVGVAGGEEQFF.

This chain joins TRBV28 and TRBJ1-1, with D uncertain. The germline CDR1 and CDR2 sequences are MDHEN and SYDVKM. The CDR3 is 14 amino acids. Trimming removed 8 bases at V and 2 bases at J, with 15 bases between. CDR3 amino acids: CASFLGEFNTEAFF. The CDR3 coding sequence is TGTGCCAGCTTCCTTGGGGAATTTAACACTGAAGCTTTCTTT.